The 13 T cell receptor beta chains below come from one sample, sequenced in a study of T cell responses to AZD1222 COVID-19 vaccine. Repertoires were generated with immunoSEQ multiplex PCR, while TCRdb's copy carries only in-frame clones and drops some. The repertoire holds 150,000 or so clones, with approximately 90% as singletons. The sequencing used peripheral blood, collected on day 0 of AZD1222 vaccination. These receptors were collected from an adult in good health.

The CDR3 DNA is TGTGCCAGCAGCACGGGACGGAGCACAGATACGCAGTATTTT. Its translation is CASSTGRSTDTQYF. V usage is TRBV2 and J usage is TRBJ2-3; D assignment may be TRBD1 or TRBD2 (5 bases each). V was cut by 6 bases and J by 0 bases, with 10 bases left in between. The V gene's germline CDR1 is SNHLY and CDR2 FYNNEI. CDR3 length: 14 amino acids.

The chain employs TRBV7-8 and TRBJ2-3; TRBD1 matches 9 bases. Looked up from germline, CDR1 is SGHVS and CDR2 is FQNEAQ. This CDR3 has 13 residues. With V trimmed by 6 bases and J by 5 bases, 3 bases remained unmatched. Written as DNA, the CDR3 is TGTGCCAGCAGTTTGGACAGGGGAGATACGCAGTATTTT. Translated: CASSLDRGDTQYF.

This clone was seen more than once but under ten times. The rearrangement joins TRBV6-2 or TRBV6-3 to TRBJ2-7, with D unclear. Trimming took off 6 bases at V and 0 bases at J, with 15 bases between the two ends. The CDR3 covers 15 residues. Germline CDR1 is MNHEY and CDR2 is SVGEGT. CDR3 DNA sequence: TGTGCCAGCAGCCCATGGCTAAAGAGCTCCTACGAGCAGTACTTC. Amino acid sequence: CASSPWLKSSYEQYF.

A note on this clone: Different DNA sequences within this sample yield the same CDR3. Here the CDR3 DNA reads TGCAGTGCTAGCCGGGAAGATACGCAGTATTTT. Translated: CSASREDTQYF. The chain has TRBV20-1 and TRBJ2-3; a possible D gene is TRBD2 (5 bases). Trimming removed 3 bases at V and 5 bases at J, with 6 bases between. Per germline, CDR1 DFQATT and CDR2 SNEGSKA (reference sequence). The CDR3 has 11 amino acids.

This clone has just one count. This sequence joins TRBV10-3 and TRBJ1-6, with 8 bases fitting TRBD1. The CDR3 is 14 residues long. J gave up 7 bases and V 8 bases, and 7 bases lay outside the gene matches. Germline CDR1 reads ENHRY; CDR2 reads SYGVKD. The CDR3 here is CAIAGTGQNSPLHF. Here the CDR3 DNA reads TGTGCCATCGCAGGGACAGGACAAAATTCACCCCTCCACTTT.

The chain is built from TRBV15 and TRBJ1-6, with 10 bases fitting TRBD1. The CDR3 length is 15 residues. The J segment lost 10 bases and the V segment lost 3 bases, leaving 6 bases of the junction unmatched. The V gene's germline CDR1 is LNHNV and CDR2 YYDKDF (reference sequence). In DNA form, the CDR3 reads TGTGCCACCAGCAGTTCCGGGACAGGGGCCTCACCCCTCCACTTT. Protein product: CATSSSGTGASPLHF. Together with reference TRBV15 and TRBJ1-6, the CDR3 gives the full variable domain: DAMVIQNPRYQVTQFGKPVTLSCSQTLNHNVMYWYQQKSSQAPKLLFHYYDKDFNNEADTPDNFQSRRPNTSFCFLDIRSPGLGDTAMYLCATSSSGTGASPLHFGNGTRLTVT.

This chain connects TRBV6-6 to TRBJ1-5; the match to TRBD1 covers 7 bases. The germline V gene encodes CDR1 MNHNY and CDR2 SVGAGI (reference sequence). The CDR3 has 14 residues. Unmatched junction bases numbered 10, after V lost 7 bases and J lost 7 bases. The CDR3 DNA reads TGTGCCAGCACCAATCAACAGGGGCGACAGCCCCAGCATTTT. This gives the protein CASTNQQGRQPQHF.

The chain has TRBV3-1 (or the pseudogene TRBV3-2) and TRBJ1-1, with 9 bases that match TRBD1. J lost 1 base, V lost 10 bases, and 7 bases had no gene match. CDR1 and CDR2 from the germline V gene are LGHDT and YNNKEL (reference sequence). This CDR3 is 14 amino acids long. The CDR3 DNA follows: TGTGCCACTTGTAGGGACAGGGCGAACACTGAAGCTTTCTTT. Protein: CATCRDRANTEAFF.

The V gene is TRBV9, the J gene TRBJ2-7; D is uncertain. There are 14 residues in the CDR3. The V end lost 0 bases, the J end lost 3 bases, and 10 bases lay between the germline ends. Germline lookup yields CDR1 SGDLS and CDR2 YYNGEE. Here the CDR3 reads CASSVGNNNYEQYF. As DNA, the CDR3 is TGTGCCAGCAGCGTAGGTAACAATAACTACGAGCAGTACTTC.

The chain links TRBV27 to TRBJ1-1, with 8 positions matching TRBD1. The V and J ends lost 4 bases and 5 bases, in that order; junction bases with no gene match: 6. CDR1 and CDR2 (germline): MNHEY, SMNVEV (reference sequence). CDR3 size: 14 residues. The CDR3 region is CASSSGGGWTEAFF. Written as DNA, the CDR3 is TGTGCCAGCAGTTCAGGGGGCGGGTGGACTGAAGCTTTCTTT.

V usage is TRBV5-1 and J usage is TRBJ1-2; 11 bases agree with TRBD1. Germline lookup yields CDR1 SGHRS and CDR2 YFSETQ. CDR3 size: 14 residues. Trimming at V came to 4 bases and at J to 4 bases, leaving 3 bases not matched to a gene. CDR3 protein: CASSTGTGGYGYTF. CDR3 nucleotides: TGCGCCAGCAGCACAGGGACAGGGGGCTATGGCTACACCTTC.

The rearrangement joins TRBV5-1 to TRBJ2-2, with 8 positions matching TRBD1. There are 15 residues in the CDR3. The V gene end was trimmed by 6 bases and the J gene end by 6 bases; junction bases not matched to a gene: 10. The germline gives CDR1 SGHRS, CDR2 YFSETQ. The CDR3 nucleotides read TGCGCCAGCATGCCGGGACAGGTGCCCGCCGGGGAGCTGTTTTTT. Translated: CASMPGQVPAGELFF.

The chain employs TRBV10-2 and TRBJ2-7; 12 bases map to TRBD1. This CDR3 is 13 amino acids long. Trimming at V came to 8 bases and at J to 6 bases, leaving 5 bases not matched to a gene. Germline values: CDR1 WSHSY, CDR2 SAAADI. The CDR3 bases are TGCGCCAGCTTGGGACAGGGGGCGGGCGAGCAGTACTTC. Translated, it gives CASLGQGAGEQYF.